These 31 T cell receptor beta chains originate from one sample sequenced in a study of OX40 agonist ivuxolimab in advanced cancers. TCRdb's copy holds only in-frame clones and misses some; the assay was immunoSEQ multiplex PCR. The table lists around 60,000 clones, around three quarters of them singletons. The sample was CD4+ or CD8+ T cells sorted from blood, taken in a trial of the OX40 agonist ivuxolimab. The receptors were gathered from an adult with an advanced solid tumor such as melanoma, head and neck, liver or kidney cancer.

V is TRBV18 and J is TRBJ2-4; no clear D gene. CDR3 length equals 15 residues. V lost 0 bases to trimming and J lost 0 bases, with 6 bases between them. CDR1 and CDR2 from the germline V gene are KGHSH and LQKENI. This CDR3 reads CASSPPTIAKNIQYF. The CDR3 bases are TGTGCCAGCTCACCACCGACGATAGCCAAAAACATTCAGTACTTC.

This clone was counted only a few times. The gene calls are TRBV20-1 and TRBJ2-5, with D tentatively TRBD1 or TRBD2 (5 bases each). The CDR3 is made up of 11 amino acids. The V end was cut by 5 bases, the J end by 7 bases, with 11 bases between. Per the germline V gene, CDR1 is DFQATT and CDR2 is SNEGSKA (reference sequence). The CDR3 DNA reads as TGCAGTGCTGGGACCCTAGGGACCCAGTACTTC. It codes for CSAGTLGTQYF.

CDR3 coding DNA: TGTGCCAGCAGCTTAGGTTACAGGCAGGGGGGGACCCAGTACTTC. Amino acids: CASSLGYRQGGTQYF. This chain connects TRBV11-2 to TRBJ2-5; tentatively, D is TRBD1 (7 bases). The CDR3 consists of 15 residues. V was pared by 1 base and J by 7 bases, with 16 bases between. Germline V gene lookup returns CDR1 SGHAT and CDR2 FQNNGV.

Comments on this clone: Sequence at one end of the junction differs from germline and may be a read error. The V gene is TRBV19, the J gene TRBJ1-1; a weak D match, TRBD1 (5 bases). The germline CDR1 and CDR2 sequences are LNHDA and SQIVND (reference sequence). The CDR3 runs 13 residues. The CDR3 protein is CASLGRLNAEAFF. CDR3 sequence (DNA): TGTGCCAGCCTGGGACGGTTGAACGCTGAAGCTTTCTTT.

The V gene is TRBV6-5, the J gene TRBJ2-1; TRBD2 is a possible D gene (5 bases). V dropped 6 bases and J dropped 3 bases, with 15 bases sitting between them. The CDR3 contains 15 residues. Germline loops: CDR1 MNHEY, CDR2 SVGAGI. The CDR3 nucleotides are TGTGCCAGCAGCCCGGATTCTAGCTTCTACAATGAGCAGTTCTTC. This translates into CASSPDSSFYNEQFF.

The chain recombines TRBV2 with TRBJ2-1; no definite D call. The CDR3 sequence is 14 residues long. The germline V and J ends were trimmed by 7 bases and 6 bases, with 16 bases remaining between them. Germline CDR1 reads SNHLY; CDR2 reads FYNNEI. The CDR3 nucleotides read TGTGCCAGCAAAGGGCTAGTGACGATCAATGAGCAGTTCTTC. It translates to CASKGLVTINEQFF.

This clone was seen a handful of times. The chain joins TRBV18 to TRBJ1-4, with 8 bases aligning to TRBD1. Germline lookup yields CDR1 KGHSH and CDR2 LQKENI. This CDR3 has 16 residues. The V gene end was trimmed by 6 bases and the J gene end by 1 base; junction bases not matched to a gene: 7. CDR3 nucleotide sequence: TGTGCCAGCTCTCCCGTACAGGGGGGAACTAATGAAAAACTGTTTTTT. It encodes CASSPVQGGTNEKLFF.

The CDR3 sequence is CASSEQGSSYEQYF. In nucleotides, the CDR3 is TGTGCCAGCAGTGAACAGGGATCCTCCTACGAGCAGTACTTC. The chain couples TRBV2 to TRBJ2-7; a weak D match, TRBD1 (5 bases). Per germline, CDR1 SNHLY and CDR2 FYNNEI. Deletions cut 2 bases from V and 0 bases from J, with 8 bases between. The CDR3 is 14 residues long.

This chain links TRBV2 with TRBJ1-3; D call uncertain. CDR1 is SNHLY, CDR2 FYNNEI, per germline. V was shortened by 5 bases and J by 0 bases, with 8 bases between the two germline ends. The CDR3 extends over 14 amino acids. In DNA form, the CDR3 reads TGTGCCAGCAGTCAGGAGTTCTCTGGAAACACCATATATTTT. Its translation is CASSQEFSGNTIYF.

This sequence joins TRBV5-5 and TRBJ1-2; D is unclear. The germline V gene encodes CDR1 SGHKS and CDR2 YYEKEE (reference sequence). The CDR3 covers 15 residues. The V and J ends lost 0 bases and 4 bases respectively, with 13 bases between them. CDR3 in amino acids: CASSLERGATYGYTF. In nucleotides, the CDR3 is TGTGCCAGCAGCTTGGAGCGGGGAGCGACCTATGGCTACACCTTC.

This clone has more than one count but fewer than ten. The V call is TRBV2, the J call TRBJ1-2, with a weak D call TRBD1 (5 bases). The ends were cut back, 3 bases at V and 6 bases at J, with 11 bases in the middle. This CDR3 has 13 residues. Germline loops: CDR1 SNHLY, CDR2 FYNNEI. CDR3: CASSEIGTDGYTF. For the CDR3, the DNA is TGTGCCAGCAGTGAGATAGGGACGGATGGCTACACCTTC.

This clone was seen once. The V gene is TRBV6-5, the J gene TRBJ2-7; D ambiguous. This CDR3 comprises 15 residues. Germline V CDR1 and CDR2: MNHEY, SVGAGI. The ends were cut back, 2 bases at V and 5 bases at J, with 16 bases in the middle. CDR3 DNA sequence: TGTGCCAGCAGTTACGGCCCCGGCCCCCCCAACGAGCAGTACTTC. This encodes CASSYGPGPPNEQYF.

The gene calls are TRBV5-5 and TRBJ2-1, with a possible D match to TRBD2 (6 bases). Per germline, CDR1 SGHKS and CDR2 YYEKEE (reference sequence). V lost 0 bases and J 3 bases, leaving 16 bases between the germline ends. The CDR3 runs 17 residues. CDR3 loop: CASSLVGASGLYNEQFF. CDR3 bases: TGTGCCAGCAGCTTGGTAGGGGCCAGCGGGCTCTACAATGAGCAGTTCTTC.

This clone occurred a few times. The chain couples TRBV7-8 to TRBJ1-1; D remains ambiguous. CDR1 is SGHVS, CDR2 FQNEAQ, per germline. This CDR3 contains 14 residues. Trimming took 5 bases from V and 3 from J, leaving 13 bases between them. This CDR3 reads CASSPREGDTEAFF. The DNA for the CDR3 is TGTGCCAGCAGCCCTAGAGAGGGAGACACTGAAGCTTTCTTT.

The chain is built from TRBV11-2 and TRBJ2-7, with D possibly being TRBD1 or TRBD2 (6 bases each). The V and J ends lost 5 bases and 4 bases respectively, with 21 bases between them. This CDR3 spans 16 amino acids. Looked up from germline, CDR1 is SGHAT and CDR2 is FQNNGV. The CDR3 here is CASSQIGGLRRYEQYF. The CDR3, as DNA: TGTGCCAGCAGCCAGATAGGGGGACTCCGGCGATACGAGCAGTACTTC.

The CDR3 bases are TGTGCCAGCAGCTTGGAGGGGGCAGGGAACACTGAAGCTTTCTTT. Encoded protein: CASSLEGAGNTEAFF. The V gene is TRBV5-5, the J gene TRBJ1-1; the match to TRBD1 covers 7 bases. Germline V gives CDR1 SGHKS, CDR2 YYEKEE (reference sequence). This CDR3 region has 15 residues. The junction had 3 bases not matched to a gene; V was cut back by 0 bases and J by 1 base.

The V call is TRBV7-6, the J call TRBJ1-6; D is uncertain. The germline V and J ends were trimmed by 3 bases and 0 bases, with 3 bases remaining between them. The CDR3 sequence is 14 residues long. The V gene's germline CDR1 is SGHVS and CDR2 FNYEAQ. The CDR3 bases are TGTGCCAGCAGCTTTTCCTCCTATAATTCACCCCTCCACTTT. Protein: CASSFSSYNSPLHF. Full variable domain (rest looked up from reference TRBV7-6 and TRBJ1-6): GAGVSQSPRYKVTKRGQDVALRCDPISGHVSLYWYRQALGQGPEFLTYFNYEAQQDKSGLPNDRFSAERPEGSISTLTIQRTEQRDSAMYRCASSFSSYNSPLHFGNGTRLTVT.

J is TRBJ2-3 and V is TRBV29-1; D is undetermined. Trimming removed 1 base at V and 2 bases at J, with 13 bases between. The CDR3 consists of 15 residues. Looked up from germline, CDR1 is SQVTM and CDR2 is ANQGSEA. The DNA for the CDR3 is TGCAGCGTTGAAGGAAGGAAATCCTACACAGATACGCAGTATTTT. Its translation: CSVEGRKSYTDTQYF.

As concerns this clone: The junction departs from the called germline gene at one end, perhaps through a read error. The genes are TRBV20-1 and TRBJ1-2, with no clear D. Germline assignment: CDR1 DFQATT and CDR2 SNEGSKA (reference sequence). There are 11 residues in the CDR3. The CDR3 spells CSASLVWGAPF. In DNA form, the CDR3 reads TGCAGTGCTAGTCTTGTCTGGGGTGCACCCTTC.

This clone was seen a few times. The chain has TRBV28 and TRBJ1-1, with no clear D. The CDR3 is 12 amino acids. CDR1 and CDR2 from the germline V gene are MDHEN and SYDVKM. The V and J ends lost 4 bases and 6 bases respectively, with 9 bases between them. The CDR3 sequence is CASSSMTSEAFF. DNA of the CDR3: TGTGCCAGCAGTTCGATGACATCTGAAGCTTTCTTT.

This clone has a handful of counts. The V call is TRBV19, the J call TRBJ1-1, with D uncertain. Germline CDR1 and CDR2: LNHDA and SQIVND (reference sequence). V shed 3 bases and J shed 1 base, with 6 bases lying between them. The CDR3 runs 13 residues. CDR3 protein: CASSIAANTEAFF. The DNA for the CDR3 is TGTGCCAGTAGTATCGCAGCGAACACTGAAGCTTTCTTT.

This chain links TRBV28 with TRBJ2-7; 10 bases align to TRBD1. With V trimmed by 6 bases and J by 8 bases, 13 bases remained unmatched. The length of the CDR3 is 15 residues. Germline V gives CDR1 MDHEN, CDR2 SYDVKM. CDR3 sequence (DNA): TGTGCCAGCAGGGGACCAAGCCAGGGACAGGGGCAGCAGTACTTC. Its protein is CASRGPSQGQGQQYF.

V is TRBV6-1 and J is TRBJ2-3, with 7 bases matching TRBD2. The CDR3 sequence is 14 residues long. Germline assignment: CDR1 MNHNS and CDR2 SASEGT. Trimming removed 10 bases from V and 4 bases from J; junction bases left unmatched: 11. DNA of the CDR3: TGTGCCATCCGAACGGGGGGAGTTCCAGATACGCAGTATTTT. Translated: CAIRTGGVPDTQYF.

Here the CDR3 reads CASSLEQGRGGYTF. CDR3 DNA: TGTGCCAGCAGCTTGGAACAGGGGCGGGGTGGCTACACCTTC. The chain carries TRBV7-8 and TRBJ1-2, with 7 nucleotides matching TRBD1. This CDR3 comprises 14 residues. The germline gives CDR1 SGHVS, CDR2 FQNEAQ. Losses at the gene ends were 3 bases for V and 7 bases for J; bases not matched to a gene: 8. Looking up the rest from reference TRBV7-8 and TRBJ1-2 gives the full variable domain: GAGVSQSPRYKVAKRGQDVALRCDPISGHVSLFWYQQALGQGPEFLTYFQNEAQLDKSGLPSDRFFAERPEGSVSTLKIQRTQQEDSAVYLCASSLEQGRGGYTFGSGTRLTVV.

The chain is built from TRBV6-1 and TRBJ2-5; TRBD1 agrees at 7 bases. The assigned J gene may be wrong: the sequence end matches TRBJ2-7 better. Germline V CDR1 and CDR2: MNHNS, SASEGT. The CDR3 has 13 amino acids. The CDR3 coding sequence is TGTGCCAGCAGGGGGACAGTTATATACGAGCAGTACTTC. It codes for CASRGTVIYEQYF.

The chain is built from TRBV30 and TRBJ2-7; D perhaps matches TRBD2 (7 bases). V was cut by 1 base and J by 12 bases, with 10 bases left in between. Germline V lookup: CDR1 GTSNPN, CDR2 SVGIG (reference sequence). There are 10 residues in the CDR3. The CDR3 region is CAWSGGGAYF. CDR3 nucleotide sequence: TGTGCCTGGAGTGGAGGGGGGGCGTACTTC.

This chain links TRBV5-1 with TRBJ2-1; 9 bases are a match to TRBD1. CDR3 length: 16 residues. Per the germline V gene, CDR1 is SGHRS and CDR2 is YFSETQ. The trim removed 5 bases at V and 10 bases at J, leaving 16 bases unmatched. The CDR3 DNA reads TGCGCCAGCAGAACCCAGCCGGGACAGGGTGGTTGGGAGCAGTTCTTC. Its protein is CASRTQPGQGGWEQFF.

This rearrangement joins TRBV6-1 to TRBJ2-1; D may be TRBD1 or TRBD2 (5 bases each). Trimming cost V 7 bases and J 6 bases, with 7 bases left between them. CDR1 and CDR2 (germline): MNHNS, SASEGT. This CDR3 comprises 11 residues. In DNA, the CDR3 is TGTGCCAGCACGGGACGCAATGAGCAGTTCTTC. Its translation is CASTGRNEQFF.

V usage is TRBV16 and J usage is TRBJ1-2; D unresolved. V was shortened by 0 bases and J by 8 bases, with 10 bases between the two germline ends. CDR3 length equals 13 residues. Per the germline V gene, CDR1 is KGHSY and CDR2 is FQNENV. CDR3 DNA sequence: TGTGCCAGCAGCCAATCGACGGGGAGCGGCTACACCTTC. Its protein is CASSQSTGSGYTF.

The chain links TRBV28 to TRBJ2-7, with D possibly being TRBD1 (5 bases). Germline values: CDR1 MDHEN, CDR2 SYDVKM. This CDR3 comprises 13 residues. The germline V and J ends were trimmed by 6 bases and 4 bases, with 13 bases remaining between them. As DNA, the CDR3 is TGTGCCAGCAGACCTCCGACAGCGTACGAGCAGTACTTC. Protein product: CASRPPTAYEQYF.

V is TRBV7-8 and J is TRBJ1-2; 7 positions match TRBD1. Losses at the gene ends were 4 bases for V and 2 bases for J; bases not matched to a gene: 10. The CDR3 runs to 16 residues. Germline V CDR1 and CDR2: SGHVS, FQNEAQ. CDR3: CASSSQTGWGNYGYTF. The CDR3 DNA reads as TGTGCCAGCAGCTCCCAGACAGGGTGGGGGAACTATGGCTACACCTTC.